The rows below give T cell receptor beta chains drawn from one sample of a study of T-cell memory formation after mild COVID-19. TCRdb independently ran MiXCR on the 5' RACE reads; one entry per CDR3 protein. The table has about 130,000 distinct CDR3 sequences, approximately 6.3% seen once. Material for sequencing was PBMCs or a T cell subset sorted from them (not recorded which). These receptors all stem from an adult woman who had mild COVID-19 (a few samples of this study predate the infection). Cell type and time point are not known. CDR3s include the opening cysteine and the closing phenylalanine or tryptophan. Fields, in order: J gene, V gene, D gene, clone size, CDR3 DNA, CDR3 protein. The D gene is left open where the match is weak. Not all rows give a size; the values are once, few, many and, for expanded clones, a class.

>TRBJ2-3|TRBV7-9|.|few
TGTGCCAGCAGTTTCGACAGAGGGCTCGCAGATACGCAGTATTTT
CASSFDRGLADTQYF
>TRBJ2-1|TRBV12-3/TRBV12-4|.|many
TGTGCCACCCAACCCAGCAGAGCCGACTCCTACAATGAGCAGTTCTTC
CATQPSRADSYNEQFF
>TRBJ1-1|TRBV3-1|.|few
TGTGCCAGCAGCCCGTTACAGGGTAGGACTGAAGCTTTCTTT
CASSPLQGRTEAFF
>TRBJ1-6|TRBV10-3|.|.
TGTGCCATCAGTGAGTCGGGGGCCTCCTATAATTCACCCCTCCACTTT
CAISESGASYNSPLHF
>TRBJ2-7|TRBV5-1|.|many
TGCGCCAGCAGCCCGCTACAGGGAAACCCCTACGAGCAGTACTTC
CASSPLQGNPYEQYF
>TRBJ2-3|TRBV12-3/TRBV12-4|TRBD2|many
TGTGCCAGCAGGTCCGGGACTAGCGACCCCGGTACGCAGTATTTT
CASRSGTSDPGTQYF
>TRBJ2-7|TRBV7-9|.|few
TGTGCCAGCAGCTCCCGACCCTCAGGCACCTACGAGCAGTACTTC
CASSSRPSGTYEQYF
>TRBJ2-1|TRBV5-1|.|many
TGCGCCAGCAGCTTGGTTAGGCATGAGCAGTTCTTC
CASSLVRHEQFF
>TRBJ2-7|TRBV20-1|TRBD1|.
TGCAGTGCCAGAAAGACAGGGAGAGGTCGGGAGCAGTACTTC
CSARKTGRGREQYF
>TRBJ2-7|TRBV10-3|TRBD1|few
TGTGCCACCTCCGGGACAGGGCTAATCGAGCAGTACTTC
CATSGTGLIEQYF
>TRBJ2-7|TRBV12-3/TRBV12-4|.|.
TGTGGCTGCTGGCACAGAGGGGCGGGATACGAGCAGTACTTC
CGCWHRGAGYEQYF
>TRBJ2-1|TRBV16|.|few
TGTGCCAGCAGCCATATGGGGAGGCCGAGCTCCTACAATGAGCAGTTCTTC
CASSHMGRPSSYNEQFF
>TRBJ2-3|TRBV29-1|.|few
TGCAGCGGGGGGCGCACAGATACGCAGTATTTT
CSGGRTDTQYF
>TRBJ1-4|TRBV5-1|TRBD1|many
TGCGCCAGCAGCATAGCGACAGGGGTGCGGGAAAAACTGTTTTTT
CASSIATGVREKLFF
>TRBJ1-2|TRBV30|.|many
TGTGCCTGGAGTGTACTAGTGGGGGCGACGGGCTACACCTTC
CAWSVLVGATGYTF
>TRBJ2-1|TRBV7-3|TRBD2|few
TGTGCCAGCTCTGGGACTAGCGCCTACAATGAGCAGTTCTTC
CASSGTSAYNEQFF
>TRBJ2-3|TRBV5-1|.|many
TGCGCCAGCAGCTTGGACAAGTTAGATACGCAGTATTTT
CASSLDKLDTQYF
>TRBJ1-2|TRBV24-1|TRBD1|few
TGTGCCACCAGTGATCCTGCGGACAGGGTCGGCTACACCTTC
CATSDPADRVGYTF
>TRBJ1-6|TRBV2|.|.
TGTGCCAGCAGTGAAGCGCTTCGACGGAGCTCCTATAATTCACCCCTCCACTTT
CASSEALRRSSYNSPLHF
>TRBJ2-1|TRBV6-5|.|many
TGTGCCAGCAGCCACGCCGATGAGCAGTTCTTC
CASSHADEQFF
>TRBJ2-6|TRBV4-1|.|many
TGCGCCAGCAGCCAAGTCTGGGGTGGGGCCAACGTCCTGACTTTC
CASSQVWGGANVLTF
>TRBJ2-7|TRBV24-1|.|many
TGTGCCACCAGTGTTGGCTACGAGCAGTACTTC
CATSVGYEQYF
>TRBJ2-1|TRBV24-1|.|.
TGTGCCACCACCGGGGACAATGAGCAGTTCTTC
CATTGDNEQFF
>TRBJ2-1|TRBV5-1|TRBD1|many
TGCGCCAGCAGCTTGGGACAGGGTTACAATGAGCAGTTCTTC
CASSLGQGYNEQFF
>TRBJ2-7|TRBV5-1|.|few
TGCGCCAGCAGCTTTTTGGGGACGGGCTTAACCTACGAGCAGTACTTC
CASSFLGTGLTYEQYF
>TRBJ1-1|TRBV5-6|.|.
TGTGCCAGCAGCGGGACATTGCGGCGGGGGCGTGACACTGAAGCTTTCTTT
CASSGTLRRGRDTEAFF
>TRBJ2-3|TRBV7-9|TRBD2|.
TGTGCCAGCAGCTTCCGACTAGCGGGGGACGCCGCAGATACGCAGTATTTT
CASSFRLAGDAADTQYF
>TRBJ1-1|TRBV29-1|.|few
TGCAGCGTTGAAGGACGGCGACCGAACACTGAAGCTTTCTTT
CSVEGRRPNTEAFF
>TRBJ2-3|TRBV7-6|.|many
TGTGCCAGCAGCTTAGATCTGGCGGGCCGCACAGATACGCAGTATTTT
CASSLDLAGRTDTQYF
>TRBJ1-2|TRBV4-3|.|few
TGCGCCAGCAGCCAAGTGGACGCTAACTATGGCTACACCTTC
CASSQVDANYGYTF
>TRBJ2-7|TRBV12-3/TRBV12-4|TRBD2|many
TGTGCCAGCAGTTCCCGGACTAGCGGGAGGATTTACGAGCAGTACTTC
CASSSRTSGRIYEQYF
>TRBJ2-7|TRBV2|.|few
TGTGCCAGCAGTGTGTTTGAGCAGTACTTC
CASSVFEQYF
>TRBJ2-7|TRBV5-1|.|few
TGCGCCAGCAGCTTCAGCCCTCCGACGAAAGGTGGCAACGAGCAGTACTTC
CASSFSPPTKGGNEQYF
>TRBJ1-1|TRBV3-1|TRBD1|few
TGTGCCAGCAGCCCCCGGGACAGGGGCAAGGACACTGAAGCTTTCTTT
CASSPRDRGKDTEAFF
>TRBJ2-1|TRBV7-2|.|many
TGTGCCAGCAGCTTCCTCAATGAGCAGTTCTTC
CASSFLNEQFF
>TRBJ2-6|TRBV5-6|.|.
TGTGCCAGCAGCTTCCGGCAGGCAAGCTCTGGGGCCAACGTCCTGACTTTC
CASSFRQASSGANVLTF
>TRBJ1-2|TRBV7-9|.|few
TGTGCCAGCAGCTTAAGGGGGACCCCCGGAGGCTACACCTTC
CASSLRGTPGGYTF
>TRBJ2-1|TRBV15|TRBD1|.
TGTGCCACCAGCAGGAGACAGGGTACCCACAATGAGCAGTTCTTC
CATSRRQGTHNEQFF
>TRBJ1-6|TRBV12-3/TRBV12-4|.|few
TGTGCCAGCAGTTTAGCTAGGGGGGGGGGATCACCCCTCCACTTT
CASSLARGGGSPLHF
>TRBJ2-7|TRBV24-1|TRBD2|.
TGTGCCACCAGTGGCACGGACAGCCTCAGGGGAGGACTAGCGGGATACGAGCAGTACTTC
CATSGTDSLRGGLAGYEQYF
>TRBJ2-1|TRBV24-1|.|.
TGTGCCACCGGTGGGCAAATCCAAAATGAGCAGTTCTTC
CATGGQIQNEQFF
>TRBJ2-7|TRBV4-3|.|few
TGCGCCAGCAGCCAAGATATAGGGCGACTCTACGAGCAGTACTTC
CASSQDIGRLYEQYF
>TRBJ2-1|TRBV11-2|TRBD2|many
TGTGCCAGCAGCTTATCCACTAGCGGGGGGGCCAAGGAGCAGTTCTTC
CASSLSTSGGAKEQFF
>TRBJ2-3|TRBV6-5|.|many
TGTGCCAGCAACCGACAGCGATTCACAGATACGCAGTATTTT
CASNRQRFTDTQYF
>TRBJ2-4|TRBV7-9|TRBD2|many
TGTGCCAGCTCAGGACTAGCGGAGTTAGCCAAAAACATTCAGTACTTC
CASSGLAELAKNIQYF
>TRBJ2-1|TRBV7-2|.|.
TGTGCCAGCAGCTTAGGGATCTTAAGGAGGAACAATGAGCAGTTCTTC
CASSLGILRRNNEQFF
>TRBJ2-5|TRBV7-2|.|many
TGTGCCAGCACCGACTTGGGGAGCCAGTACTTC
CASTDLGSQYF
>TRBJ1-5|TRBV20-1|.|.
TGCAGTGCTAGAAAAGACAGTTATAGCAATCAGCCCCAGCATTTT
CSARKDSYSNQPQHF
>TRBJ2-7|TRBV25-1|TRBD1|many
TGTGCCACCAGACAGGGGGCGTCGTACGAGCAGTACTTC
CATRQGASYEQYF
>TRBJ2-3|TRBV12-3/TRBV12-4|TRBD1|many
TGTGCCAGCAGTTTCGGACAGGCCACAGATACGCAGTATTTT
CASSFGQATDTQYF
>TRBJ1-5|TRBV7-9|.|few
TGTGCCAGCAGCTTAGCATCGGGGGCGAATCAGCCCCAGCATTTT
CASSLASGANQPQHF
>TRBJ2-1|TRBV5-6|.|few
TGTGCCAGCAGCTTGGATCCGGAAATTTACAATGAGCAGTTCTTC
CASSLDPEIYNEQFF
>TRBJ2-5|TRBV11-1|TRBD2|.
TGTGCCAGCAGCCGGACTAGCGGGAATAACCAAGAGACCCAGTACTTC
CASSRTSGNNQETQYF
>TRBJ2-1|TRBV4-2|TRBD1|many
TGTGCCAGCAGCCTCGAGGGACAGGCCCTGGGAGGTGAGCAGTTCTTC
CASSLEGQALGGEQFF
>TRBJ2-7|TRBV29-1|TRBD1|many
TGCAGCGTTGAGGGACAGGGGAAGGGCTACGAGCAGTACTTC
CSVEGQGKGYEQYF
>TRBJ2-3|TRBV24-1|TRBD1|many
TGTGCCACCAGTGGACCGGGGACAGGTCCCACAGATACGCAGTATTTT
CATSGPGTGPTDTQYF
>TRBJ1-2|TRBV20-1|.|.
TGCAGTGCCACACAAGGGTCGGGACCTTTGCAATTAAACTATGGCTACACCTTC
CSATQGSGPLQLNYGYTF
>TRBJ1-3|TRBV9|.|.
TGTGCCAGCGGACGGGATTCTGGAAACACCATATATTTT
CASGRDSGNTIYF
>TRBJ1-2|TRBV12-3/TRBV12-4|.|.
TGTGCCAGCAGTTTTGGCAGGGGTTACGGCTACACCTTC
CASSFGRGYGYTF